Presented here are 7 T cell receptor beta chains from one specimen sequenced in a study of T cell clones after liver transplantation. The table came from immunoSEQ multiplex PCR; TCRdb's copy has only in-frame clones and leaves some out. Found here are some 70,000 clones, 80% of them singletons; the top ten hold 0.6%. The source was CD4+ T cells from blood, collected before liver transplant. The receptors shown here come from a human donor who received a liver transplant.

The chain links TRBV7-9 to TRBJ1-1; the D gene is possibly TRBD1 (6 bases). Germline values: CDR1 SEHNR, CDR2 FQNEAQ (reference sequence). The V end lost 1 base, the J end lost 5 bases, and 11 bases lay between the germline ends. The CDR3 is made up of 14 amino acids. The CDR3 DNA sequence: TGTGCCAGCAGCTTAGTGGGGGGGCCGACTGAAGCTTTCTTT. Translating it yields CASSLVGGPTEAFF.

CDR3 region: CASSLGGAGAHYNEQFF. The DNA of the CDR3 is TGTGCCAGCAGCTTAGGGGGCGCTGGAGCCCATTACAATGAGCAGTTCTTC. This rearrangement joins TRBV5-4 to TRBJ2-1; 7 nucleotides align to TRBD1. This CDR3 is 17 amino acids long. Trimming at V came to 2 bases and at J to 4 bases, leaving 12 bases not matched to a gene. Germline values: CDR1 SGHNT, CDR2 YYREEE (reference sequence).

The rearrangement uses TRBV11-2 and TRBJ2-3; 8 positions match TRBD2. The CDR3 extends over 16 amino acids. V lost 0 bases and J lost 2; bases outside the gene matches: 4. Germline CDR1 and CDR2: SGHAT and FQNNGV. CDR3 in amino acids: CASSLEAGAYTDTQYF. In DNA, the CDR3 is TGTGCCAGCAGCTTAGAAGCGGGAGCTTACACAGATACGCAGTATTTT. Filled out from reference TRBV11-2 and TRBJ2-3, the complete variable domain reads EAGVAQSPRYKIIEKRQSVAFWCNPISGHATLYWYQQILGQGPKLLIQFQNNGVVDDSQLPKDRFSAERLKGVDSTLKIQPAKLEDSAVYLCASSLEAGAYTDTQYFGPGTRLTVL.

The CDR3 DNA reads TGTGCCAGCAGTCGCGGGACCGCTGGGGCCAACGTCCTGACTTTC. Its protein product is CASSRGTAGANVLTF. The chain combines TRBV28 with TRBJ2-6; possible D gene TRBD2, 6 bases. V lost 5 bases, J lost 2 bases, and 10 bases lay in between. Germline CDR1 is MDHEN and CDR2 is SYDVKM. There are 15 residues in the CDR3.

This clone was detected once. V usage is TRBV11-2 and J usage is TRBJ1-2; no clear D gene. The V end lost 6 bases, the J end lost 7 bases, and 18 bases lay between the germline ends. Germline V gene lookup returns CDR1 SGHAT and CDR2 FQNNGV. The CDR3 is 14 residues long. CDR3 sequence: CASSSHSKGGGYTF. CDR3 in DNA: TGTGCCAGCAGTTCGCACAGTAAAGGAGGTGGCTACACCTTC.

The CDR3 DNA is TGCGCCAGCAGCTTAGATGGGAGCTCTGGAAACACCATATATTTT. Its protein product is CASSLDGSSGNTIYF. The chain is built from TRBV5-1 and TRBJ1-3; no firm D call. Germline V gene sequence: CDR1 SGHRS, CDR2 YFSETQ. This CDR3 region has 15 residues. V was cut by 2 bases and J by 0 bases, with 9 bases left in between.

This chain uses TRBV28 with TRBJ1-1; TRBD1 agrees at 7 bases. The trim removed 4 bases at V and 1 base at J, leaving 9 bases unmatched. The CDR3 extends over 16 amino acids. Germline CDR1 is MDHEN and CDR2 is SYDVKM. The CDR3 DNA reads as TGTGCCAGCAGTTCAGGGGGTCTACGTCAGAACACTGAAGCTTTCTTT. Translation: CASSSGGLRQNTEAFF.